The T cell receptor beta chain under discussion was sequenced for a study of glioma-infiltrating T cells after dendritic cell vaccination. Study overall: The vaccine used monocyte-derived dendritic cells pulsed overnight with autologous tumor lysate. Patients received three intradermal dendritic cell vaccine injections at biweekly intervals.

This clone has a handful of counts. CDR3 size: 16 residues. The V segment lost 5 bases and the J segment 8 bases; nucleotides outside the gene matches: 12. CDR1 is SGHVS, CDR2 FQNEAQ, per germline. The immunoSEQ assay amplified TCRB CDR3 from up to roughly 2 ug DNA. This table comes from immunoSEQ multiplex PCR, and its TCRdb copy is limited to in-frame clones, with some not included. The data show about 73,000 clones, about four fifths seen once. Sequences were derived from blood, sampled before dendritic cell vaccination. The receptor was derived from a human donor with glioblastoma. The chain is built from TRBV7-8 and TRBJ1-4; 9 nucleotides match TRBD1. The CDR3 coding sequence is TGTGCCAGCAGCGGAAGCCGGGACAGGGTCGAGGAAAAACTGTTTTTT. As protein: CASSGSRDRVEEKLFF.